Below are 3 T cell receptor beta chains sequenced from a single sample in a study of cytomegalovirus exposure and HLA in healthy donors (dated by TCRdb to 2016 to 2017). The library came from the immunoSEQ multiplex PCR assay. TCRdb provides this immuneACCESS table in a form limited to in-frame rearrangements. Some clones are lacking; in checked studies, under half of them reflect an unresolved V gene, and why the rest are absent is not known. In this sample the table shows fewer than 85,000 clones, about 93% of which occur a single time. The top ten clonotypes cover approximately 0.59% of the sample. Sequencing used PBMCs. These receptors were collected from a woman between 18 and 29 years old in good health and CMV-seronegative.

This rearrangement joins TRBV7-9 to TRBJ2-2, with 11 bases identical to TRBD2. This CDR3 spans 14 amino acids. J was trimmed by 5 bases and V by 8 bases; bases with no gene match: 4. Germline lookup yields CDR1 SEHNR and CDR2 FQNEAQ (reference sequence). The CDR3 loop is CASGPSGGTGELFF. CDR3 nucleotide sequence: TGTGCCAGCGGACCTAGCGGGGGGACCGGGGAGCTGTTTTTT.

This clone was counted between two and nine times. The rearrangement uses TRBV4-1 and TRBJ2-1; a possible D gene is TRBD1 (5 bases). Looked up from germline, CDR1 is MGHRA and CDR2 is YSYEKL. V lost 4 bases and J lost 7, with 14 bases in between. This CDR3 comprises 14 residues. The CDR3 DNA reads TGCGCCAGCAGCCGCAGGGCCTGGGGAAATGAGCAGTTCTTC. Protein sequence: CASSRRAWGNEQFF.

The chain carries TRBV6-9 and TRBJ2-1; TRBD2 matches at 11 bases. The CDR3 is 18 amino acids. With 5 bases clipped from V and 3 bases from J, the junction kept 12 bases outside the gene matches. The V gene's germline CDR1 is MNHGY and CDR2 SVAAGI. CDR3: CASSRIPRLAGNYNEQFF. For the CDR3, the DNA is TGTGCCAGCAGTCGTATTCCCCGACTAGCGGGGAACTACAATGAGCAGTTCTTC.